This is a list of T cell receptor beta chains from one sample in a study of chemoradiotherapy in HPV16-positive cancers. Using immunoSEQ multiplex PCR, the repertoire was profiled, and TCRdb retains in-frame clones only, with some absent. The sample holds 7,000 or so clones, nearly 80% seen once. The sample was collected from a patient who underwent chemoradiotherapy. The receptors stem from a human donor with HPV-associated anogenital cancer. The CDR3 runs from the conserved cysteine through the conserved F or W. D genes are given only for firm matches. Size tells how often a clone was seen (once, few, many) or the class of an expanded clone, and some rows leave it out.

cdr3_nt cdr3_aa j_call v_call clone_size d_call
TGTGCCACCGGGGGTTCGGGCAGCAGTGAAGCTTTCTTT CATGGSGSSEAFF TRBJ1-1 TRBV15 NA NA
TGTGCCAGCAGTGCCCAGGGTGGTGAGAGTCAGCCCCAGCATTTT CASSAQGGESQPQHF TRBJ1-5 TRBV2 NA NA
TGTGCTAGCAGCTTAGAACGGGTGTCCGGGGAGCTGTTTTTT CASSLERVSGELFF TRBJ2-2 TRBV7-7 few NA
TGTGCCAGCAGCCAGACGGGGGACTCCTACGAGCAGTACTTC CASSQTGDSYEQYF TRBJ2-7 TRBV7-6 NA NA
TGTGCCAGCAGGAAGACTAGCGGGGGGAACACCGGGGAGCTGTTTTTT CASRKTSGGNTGELFF TRBJ2-2 TRBV9 NA TRBD2
TGTGCCAGCAGTGAGTTAGCGGGGCCCACAGATACGCAGTATTTT CASSELAGPTDTQYF TRBJ2-3 TRBV6-1 NA TRBD2
TGTGCCAGTAGTATAACGGGAGCCGGAAACACCATATATTTT CASSITGAGNTIYF TRBJ1-3 TRBV19 NA NA
TGTGCCAGCAGTTTGAGTGAACAGCTTCTCAGGAACACTGAAGCTTTCTTT CASSLSEQLLRNTEAFF TRBJ1-1 TRBV28 NA NA
TGTGCCAGCAGCCCATGGCAGACCCTGCATTTT CASSPWQTLHF TRBJ1-5 TRBV5-8 NA NA
TGCGCCAGCAGTGAAGACGACAGGGCGAACACTGAAGCTTTCTTT CASSEDDRANTEAFF TRBJ1-1 TRBV10-2 NA TRBD1
TGTGCCATCAGTGGACAGGGTAGCGCCGGGGAGCTGTTTTTT CAISGQGSAGELFF TRBJ2-2 TRBV10-3 NA TRBD1
TGCAGTGTCGGGAAGAGTGAAAAACTGTTTTTT CSVGKSEKLFF TRBJ1-4 TRBV20-1 NA NA
TGTGCCAGTAGTATTTACGGCATCGAGACTGAAGCTTTCTTT CASSIYGIETEAFF TRBJ1-1 TRBV19 NA NA
TGTGCCAGCAGCTTGCCGCACCTCTTCGAGCAGTACTTC CASSLPHLFEQYF TRBJ2-7 TRBV5-6 NA NA
TGTGCCACCAGCAGGGCCCTTGAGGGGAGTGAAAAACTGTTTTTT CATSRALEGSEKLFF TRBJ1-4 TRBV15 NA NA
TGTGCCGCCAAAATGTCCGCAACTAATGAAAAACTGTTTTTT CAAKMSATNEKLFF TRBJ1-4 TRBV30 NA NA
TGTGCCAGCAGTACCCAGACAGGGGGCGCCGATCAGCCCCAGCATTTT CASSTQTGGADQPQHF TRBJ1-5 TRBV28 NA TRBD1
TGTGCCAGTAGTATAGAAAACAGGAGCAATCAGCCCCAGCATTTT CASSIENRSNQPQHF TRBJ1-5 TRBV19 NA NA
TGTGCCATCGACAGGAACACTGAAGCTTTCTTT CAIDRNTEAFF TRBJ1-1 TRBV28 NA NA
TGTGCCACCGGACGGAGCAATCAGCCCCAGCATTTT CATGRSNQPQHF TRBJ1-5 TRBV10-3 NA NA
TGTGCCAGCAGCTTGACAGGAACGAACACCGGGGAGCTGTTTTTT CASSLTGTNTGELFF TRBJ2-2 TRBV11-1 NA NA
TGTGCCAGCACCACGGGGGGGGTATCTGGGGCCAACGTCCTGACTTTC CASTTGGVSGANVLTF TRBJ2-6 TRBV28 NA TRBD2
TGTGCCAGCAGCTTCCGCGGGGCTAGTCTGAACACTGAAGCTTTCTTT CASSFRGASLNTEAFF TRBJ1-1 TRBV5-6 NA NA
TGTGCCAGCAGTTTATATCCCAACTACGAGCAGTACTTC CASSLYPNYEQYF TRBJ2-7 TRBV28 NA NA
TGTGCCAGCAGACGGAACACTGAAGCTTTCTTT CASRRNTEAFF TRBJ1-1 TRBV19 NA NA
TGTGCCAGTAGTATCGGGTCCACAGATACGCAGTATTTT CASSIGSTDTQYF TRBJ2-3 TRBV19 NA NA
TGTGCCAGCAGTTCGAAGAACACTGAAGCTTTCTTT CASSSKNTEAFF TRBJ1-1 TRBV27 NA NA
TGTGCCAGCAGTTTATGGGTCAGGGATGAGCAGTTCTTC CASSLWVRDEQFF TRBJ2-1 TRBV28 NA NA
TGTGCCAGCAGCGTAGGTACAGGGAGGGAGGAAAAACTGTTTTTT CASSVGTGREEKLFF TRBJ1-4 TRBV9 NA NA
TGCGCCAGCAGAGTTGTCCCGTTGGGCCGGAACTATGGCTACACCTTC CASRVVPLGRNYGYTF TRBJ1-2 TRBV5-1 NA NA
TGTGCCAGTAGTACGGACGGAGACGCTGAAGCTTTCTTT CASSTDGDAEAFF TRBJ1-1 TRBV19 NA NA
TGTGCCAGTAAGGCAGGGTCCGGCACTGAAGCTTTCTTT CASKAGSGTEAFF TRBJ1-1 TRBV19 NA NA
TGTGCCAGCTCACCGGAGGGAAAGGGCAATGAGCAGTTCTTC CASSPEGKGNEQFF TRBJ2-1 TRBV18 few NA